This is a list of T cell receptor beta chains from one sample in a study of cytomegalovirus exposure and HLA in healthy donors. Using immunoSEQ multiplex PCR, the repertoire was profiled, and TCRdb retains in-frame clones only, with some absent. The sample's table shows 55,000 to 75,000 clones. Sequencing was performed on PBMCs. The receptors were gathered from a woman aged 25 to 39 in good health and CMV-seronegative. CDR3s include the opening cysteine and the closing phenylalanine or tryptophan. The D gene is left open where the match is weak.

d_call | j_call | v_call | cdr3_aa | cdr3_nt
TRBD2 | TRBJ2-2 | TRBV2 | CASSEAGGDTGELFF | TGTGCCAGCAGTGAAGCGGGGGGGGACACCGGGGAGCTGTTTTTT
TRBD1 | TRBJ2-5 | TRBV4-3 | CASSQDGTGQETQYF | TGCGCCAGCAGCCAAGATGGGACAGGGCAAGAGACCCAGTACTTC
- | TRBJ2-3 | TRBV30 | CAWSRGFSTDTQYF | TGTGCCTGGAGTCGGGGTTTTAGCACAGATACGCAGTATTTT
- | TRBJ1-1 | TRBV10-3 | CATSKQELNTEAFF | TGTGCCACTTCGAAACAGGAATTGAACACTGAAGCTTTCTTT
TRBD2 | TRBJ2-7 | TRBV5-5 | CASSLAEREVADEQYF | TGTGCCAGCAGCTTGGCCGAGCGGGAGGTCGCCGACGAGCAGTACTTC
- | TRBJ1-4 | TRBV4-1 | CASSPRDQGGKLFF | TGCGCCAGCAGTCCACGGGACCAGGGAGGAAAACTGTTTTTT
- | TRBJ1-2 | TRBV7-9 | CASSFRDDRNYGYTF | TGTGCCAGCAGCTTTCGGGATGACAGGAACTATGGCTACACCTTC
- | TRBJ1-5 | TRBV28 | CASSLMVWAGDQPQHF | TGTGCCAGCAGTTTAATGGTCTGGGCAGGGGATCAGCCCCAGCATTTT
TRBD1 | TRBJ1-2 | TRBV28 | CASSGRSRDRNYGYTF | TGTGCCAGCAGTGGAAGGTCCCGGGACAGGAACTATGGCTACACCTTC
TRBD2 | TRBJ2-7 | TRBV5-1 | CASTLGREYPYEQYF | TGCGCCAGCACCCTAGGGCGGGAGTACCCATACGAGCAGTACTTC
- | TRBJ1-1 | TRBV29-1 | CSALPTGIVTEAFF | TGCAGCGCTCTACCGACAGGTATTGTCACTGAAGCTTTCTTT
- | TRBJ2-7 | TRBV29-1 | CSVVPSLFYEQYF | TGCAGCGTTGTACCTAGCCTCTTCTACGAGCAGTACTTC
- | TRBJ2-5 | TRBV19 | CASSPGETQYF | TGTGCCAGTAGTCCAGGGGAGACCCAGTACTTC
- | TRBJ2-4 | TRBV5-1 | CASSSNRAALAKNIQYF | TGCGCCAGCAGCTCCAACAGGGCGGCCCTAGCCAAAAACATTCAGTACTTC
- | TRBJ1-3 | TRBV6-5 | CASGFRSGNTIYF | TGTGCCAGCGGTTTTCGCTCTGGAAACACCATATATTTT
TRBD2 | TRBJ2-4 | TRBV30 | CARSDSSGSNIQYF | TGTGCCCGATCCGATTCTAGCGGGAGTAACATTCAGTACTTC
TRBD1 | TRBJ1-5 | TRBV30 | CAWSSRDSIVQPQHF | TGTGCCTGGAGTTCCCGGGACAGTATCGTCCAGCCCCAGCATTTT
- | TRBJ1-1 | TRBV7-2 | CASSRQPRGNTEAFF | TGTGCCAGCAGCCGCCAGCCCAGGGGGAACACTGAAGCTTTCTTT
TRBD1 | TRBJ2-7 | TRBV5-1 | CASSLTGGNSMGTYEQYF | TGCGCCAGCAGCTTGACAGGGGGCAATTCCATGGGCACCTACGAGCAGTACTTC
TRBD1 | TRBJ1-2 | TRBV30 | CAWSAAQGANGYTF | TGTGCCTGGTCCGCTGCACAGGGGGCTAATGGCTACACCTTC
TRBD2 | TRBJ2-1 | TRBV30 | CAWRVGLAGQDEQFF | TGTGCCTGGAGGGTGGGACTAGCGGGTCAGGATGAGCAGTTCTTC
TRBD1 | TRBJ1-2 | TRBV7-9 | CASSSRTGGDDYGYTF | TGTGCCAGCAGCTCTCGGACAGGGGGCGACGACTATGGCTACACCTTC
- | TRBJ1-1 | TRBV27 | CASRYFTGNTEAFF | TGTGCCAGCAGATACTTCACGGGGAACACTGAAGCTTTCTTT
- | TRBJ1-5 | TRBV4-3 | CASSQEDRGQPQHF | TGCGCCAGCAGCCAAGAAGACCGGGGGCAGCCCCAGCATTTT
- | TRBJ2-3 | TRBV5-1 | CASSLFTREDVTDTQYF | TGCGCCAGCAGCTTGTTCACCCGTGAGGATGTGACAGATACGCAGTATTTT
- | TRBJ1-1 | TRBV15 | CATSGDGGSEAFF | TGTGCCACCAGCGGGGACGGGGGGAGTGAAGCTTTCTTT
- | TRBJ1-4 | TRBV5-1 | CASSLGRSTATNEKLFF | TGCGCCAGCAGCTTGGGTCGCTCGACAGCAACTAATGAAAAACTGTTTTTT
- | TRBJ2-7 | TRBV5-1 | CASSPELGQDYEQYF | TGCGCCAGCAGCCCCGAATTGGGACAAGACTACGAGCAGTACTTC
TRBD1 | TRBJ1-1 | TRBV5-1 | CASRSVGQGALVKAFF | TGCGCCAGCAGATCAGTGGGACAGGGGGCTTTGGTGAAAGCTTTCTTT
- | TRBJ1-1 | TRBV9 | CASSPAGVTEAFF | TGTGCCAGCAGCCCCGCAGGGGTCACTGAAGCTTTCTTT
- | TRBJ2-7 | TRBV11-2 | CASSSPFYEQYF | TGTGCCAGCAGCTCCCCCTTTTACGAGCAGTACTTC
TRBD2 | TRBJ2-7 | TRBV6-6 | CASSSGSREQYF | TGTGCCAGCAGCAGCGGGAGTCGGGAGCAGTACTTC
- | TRBJ2-7 | TRBV27 | CASSYGAPYEQYF | TGTGCCAGCAGTTACGGTGCCCCCTACGAGCAGTACTTC
TRBD2 | TRBJ2-7 | TRBV7-8 | CASSLVSGATYEQYF | TGTGCCAGCAGCTTAGTGAGCGGGGCGACCTACGAGCAGTACTTC
- | TRBJ1-2 | TRBV28 | CASSFHDIEKDGYTF | TGTGCCAGCAGTTTCCACGACATCGAGAAGGATGGCTACACCTTC
TRBD1 | TRBJ2-1 | TRBV4-2 | CASSQDTGAYNEQFF | TGTGCCAGCAGCCAAGACACAGGGGCCTACAATGAGCAGTTCTTC
- | TRBJ2-3 | TRBV9 | CASGFGTLGTDTQYF | TGTGCCAGCGGTTTTGGGACTCTCGGCACAGATACGCAGTATTTT
TRBD2 | TRBJ2-1 | TRBV4-2 | CASSQPRLAGSEQFF | TGTGCCAGCAGCCAACCTCGACTAGCGGGATCTGAGCAGTTCTTC
- | TRBJ1-5 | TRBV6-5 | CASSAGRGNQPQHF | TGTGCCAGCAGTGCAGGGCGAGGCAATCAGCCCCAGCATTTT
TRBD1 | TRBJ1-5 | TRBV28 | CASSRQGNNQPQHF | TGTGCCAGCAGTCGACAGGGGAACAATCAGCCCCAGCATTTT
TRBD1 | TRBJ2-7 | TRBV28 | CASRPVGRQGAYEQYF | TGTGCCAGCAGACCCGTGGGACGACAGGGGGCTTACGAGCAGTACTTC
TRBD1 | TRBJ1-1 | TRBV11-2 | CASSFPQGVEAFF | TGTGCCAGCAGCTTTCCACAGGGGGTTGAAGCTTTCTTT
TRBD1 | TRBJ1-2 | TRBV7-2 | CASSLGTGKNYGYTF | TGTGCCAGCAGCTTAGGGACAGGGAAGAACTATGGCTACACCTTC
TRBD2 | TRBJ2-3 | TRBV5-1 | CASSLGGGVADTQYF | TGCGCCAGCAGCTTGGGCGGGGGAGTTGCAGATACGCAGTATTTT